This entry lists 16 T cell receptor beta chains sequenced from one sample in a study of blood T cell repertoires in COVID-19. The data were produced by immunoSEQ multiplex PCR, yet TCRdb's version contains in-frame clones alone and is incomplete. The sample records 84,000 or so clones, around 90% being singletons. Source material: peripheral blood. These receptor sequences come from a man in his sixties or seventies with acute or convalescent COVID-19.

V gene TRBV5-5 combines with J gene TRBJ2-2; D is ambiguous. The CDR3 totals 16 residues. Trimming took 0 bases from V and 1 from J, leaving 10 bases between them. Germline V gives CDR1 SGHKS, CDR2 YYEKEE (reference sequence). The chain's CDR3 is CASSLVGRGNTGELFF. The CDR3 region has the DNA TGTGCCAGCAGCTTGGTCGGTCGTGGGAACACCGGGGAGCTGTTTTTT. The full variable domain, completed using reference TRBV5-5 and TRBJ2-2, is DAGVTQSPTHLIKTRGQQVTLRCSPISGHKSVSWYQQVLGQGPQFIFQYYEKEERGRGNFPDRFSARQFPNYSSELNVNALLLGDSALYLCASSLVGRGNTGELFFGEGSRLTVL.

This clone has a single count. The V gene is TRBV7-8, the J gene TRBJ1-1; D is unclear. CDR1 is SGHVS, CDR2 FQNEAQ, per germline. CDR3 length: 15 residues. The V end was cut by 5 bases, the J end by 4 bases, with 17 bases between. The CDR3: CASSPGGFVGTEAFF. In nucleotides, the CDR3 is TGTGCCAGCAGCCCCGGAGGGTTTGTTGGCACTGAAGCTTTCTTT.

CDR3 DNA sequence: TGTGCCAGCAGCCATATTGGGACAGGGGATGAGTACGAGCAGTACTTC. It yields the protein CASSHIGTGDEYEQYF. J is TRBJ2-7 and V is TRBV14; the match to TRBD1 covers 10 bases. The V and J ends lost 3 bases and 4 bases, in that order; junction bases with no gene match: 9. Germline V CDR1 and CDR2: SGHDN, FVKESK. This CDR3 spans 16 amino acids.

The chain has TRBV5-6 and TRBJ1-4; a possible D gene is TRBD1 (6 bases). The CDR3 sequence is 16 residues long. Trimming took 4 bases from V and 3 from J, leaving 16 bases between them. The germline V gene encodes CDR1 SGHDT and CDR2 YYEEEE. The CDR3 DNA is TGTGCCAGCAGCCTTACCGGGGGGCTTGCTAATGAAAAACTGTTTTTT. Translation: CASSLTGGLANEKLFF. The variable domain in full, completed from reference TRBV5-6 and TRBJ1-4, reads DAGVTQSPTHLIKTRGQQVTLRCSPKSGHDTVSWYQQALGQGPQFIFQYYEEEERQRGNFPDRFSGHQFPNYSSELNVNALLLGDSALYLCASSLTGGLANEKLFFGSGTQLSVL.

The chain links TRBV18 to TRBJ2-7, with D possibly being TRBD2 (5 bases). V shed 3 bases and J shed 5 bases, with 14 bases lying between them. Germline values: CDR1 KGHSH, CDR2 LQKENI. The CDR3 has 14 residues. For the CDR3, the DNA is TGTGCCAGCTCACCTCGGGATGGGAGCCACGAGCAGTACTTC. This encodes CASSPRDGSHEQYF.

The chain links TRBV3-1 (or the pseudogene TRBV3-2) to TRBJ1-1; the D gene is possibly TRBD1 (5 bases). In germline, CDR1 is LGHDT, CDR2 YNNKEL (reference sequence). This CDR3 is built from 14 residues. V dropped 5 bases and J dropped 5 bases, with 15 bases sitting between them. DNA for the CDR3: TGTGCCAGCAGCGACCGCGGGGCGCGGACTGAAGCTTTCTTT. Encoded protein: CASSDRGARTEAFF.

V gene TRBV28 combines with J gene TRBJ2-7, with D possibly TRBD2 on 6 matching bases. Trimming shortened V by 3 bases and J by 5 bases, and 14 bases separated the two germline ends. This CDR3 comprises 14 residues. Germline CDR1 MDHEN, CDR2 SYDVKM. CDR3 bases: TGTGCCAGCAGTTTGGTCGGACTATCCCACGAGCAGTACTTC. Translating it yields CASSLVGLSHEQYF.

The CDR3 DNA reads TGTGCCAGAAGTACTTTGGGACAGGAGTCCTACGAGCAGTACTTC. Its protein is CARSTLGQESYEQYF. This chain links TRBV2 with TRBJ2-7, with 8 bases that match TRBD1. The CDR3 has 15 amino acids. The J segment lost 1 base and the V segment lost 9 bases, leaving 11 bases of the junction unmatched. Germline lookup yields CDR1 SNHLY and CDR2 FYNNEI. Full variable domain (remainder filled in from reference TRBV2 and TRBJ2-7): EPEVTQTPSHQVTQMGQEVILRCVPISNHLYFYWYRQILGQKVEFLVSFYNNEISEKSEIFDDQFSVERPDGSNFTLKIRSTKLEDSAMYFCARSTLGQESYEQYFGPGTRLTVT.

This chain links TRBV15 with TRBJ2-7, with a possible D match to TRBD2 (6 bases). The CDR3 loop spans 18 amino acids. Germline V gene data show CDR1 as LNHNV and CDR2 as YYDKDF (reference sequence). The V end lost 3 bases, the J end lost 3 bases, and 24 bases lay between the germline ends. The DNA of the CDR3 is TGTGCCACCAGCAGCAACCTTCCAGAATGGGGGGTCAGCTACGAGCAGTACTTC. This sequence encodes CATSSNLPEWGVSYEQYF.

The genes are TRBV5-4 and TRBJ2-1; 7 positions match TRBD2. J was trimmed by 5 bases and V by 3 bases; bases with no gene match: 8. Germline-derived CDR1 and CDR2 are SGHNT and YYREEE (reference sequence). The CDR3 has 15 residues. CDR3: CASSSGTTTHNEQFF. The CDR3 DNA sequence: TGTGCCAGCAGCTCCGGGACTACAACCCACAATGAGCAGTTCTTC.

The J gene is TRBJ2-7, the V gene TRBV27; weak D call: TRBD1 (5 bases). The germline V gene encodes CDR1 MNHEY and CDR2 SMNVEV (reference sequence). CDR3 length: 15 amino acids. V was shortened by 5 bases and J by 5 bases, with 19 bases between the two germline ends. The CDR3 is CASSPIIQGSHEQYF. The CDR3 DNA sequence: TGTGCCAGCAGTCCTATTATCCAGGGCTCGCACGAGCAGTACTTC.

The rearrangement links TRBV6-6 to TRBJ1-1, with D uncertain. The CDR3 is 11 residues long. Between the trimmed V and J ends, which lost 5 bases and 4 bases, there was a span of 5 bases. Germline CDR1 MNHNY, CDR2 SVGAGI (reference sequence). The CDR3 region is CASSVGTEAFF. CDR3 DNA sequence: TGTGCCAGCAGTGTCGGCACTGAAGCTTTCTTT.

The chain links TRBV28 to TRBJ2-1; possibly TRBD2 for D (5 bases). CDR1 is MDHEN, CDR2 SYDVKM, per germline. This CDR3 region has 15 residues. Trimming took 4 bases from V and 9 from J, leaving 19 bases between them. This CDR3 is CASSSKGLRGGEQFF. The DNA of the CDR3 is TGTGCCAGCAGTTCTAAAGGTTTACGGGGTGGTGAGCAGTTCTTC.

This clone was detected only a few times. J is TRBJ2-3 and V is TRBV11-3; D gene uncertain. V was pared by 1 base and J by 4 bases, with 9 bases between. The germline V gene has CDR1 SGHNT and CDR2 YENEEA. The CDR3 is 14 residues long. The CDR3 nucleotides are TGTGCCAGCAGCTTAGGCGGTCGAGCAGATACGCAGTATTTT. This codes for CASSLGGRADTQYF.

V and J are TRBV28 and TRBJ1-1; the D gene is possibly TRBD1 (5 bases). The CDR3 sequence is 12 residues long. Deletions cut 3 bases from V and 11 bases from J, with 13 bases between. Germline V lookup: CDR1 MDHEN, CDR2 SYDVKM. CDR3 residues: CASSLAGGDAFF. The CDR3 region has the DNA TGTGCCAGCAGTTTGGCGGGGGGGGACGCTTTCTTT. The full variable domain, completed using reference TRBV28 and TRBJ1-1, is DVKVTQSSRYLVKRTGEKVFLECVQDMDHENMFWYRQDPGLGLRLIYFSYDVKMKEKGDIPEGYSVSREKKERFSLILESASTNQTSMYLCASSLAGGDAFFGQGTRLTVV.

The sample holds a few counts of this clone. The CDR3: CASSVAGDSYGYTF. CDR3 nucleotide sequence: TGTGCCAGCAGCGTAGCTGGGGACAGCTATGGCTACACCTTC. The rearrangement links TRBV9 to TRBJ1-2, with 7 bases matching TRBD1. V lost 0 bases, J lost 4 bases, and 3 bases stayed unmatched. The germline V gene encodes CDR1 SGDLS and CDR2 YYNGEE. The CDR3 has 14 amino acids.